Below, 32 T cell receptor beta chains from the same sample are listed, as sequenced in a study of cytomegalovirus exposure and HLA in healthy donors. This PCR relied on a set of 60 Vbeta primers and 13 Jbeta primers. Only in-frame clones appear in the TCRdb table, and some are missing; sequencing was by immunoSEQ multiplex PCR. This sample has about 130,000 clones; 80% to 90% occur once, and the top ten carry 5.9%. What was sequenced was PBMCs. Receptor source: a woman aged 35 to 49 in good health and CMV-seropositive.

The chain joins TRBV7-2 to TRBJ1-3; D is possibly TRBD1 (5 bases). Germline V CDR1 and CDR2: SGHTA, FQGNSA. V lost 5 bases to trimming and J lost 7 bases, with 12 bases between them. The CDR3 sequence is 13 residues long. The CDR3 nucleotides read TGTGCCAGCAGCCGCAATAAGGGGAACACCATATATTTT. This sequence encodes CASSRNKGNTIYF.

V is TRBV19 and J is TRBJ2-3, with D possibly TRBD1 on 6 matching bases. This CDR3 is built from 13 residues. Trimming removed 8 bases at V and 9 bases at J, with 18 bases between. Germline V gene lookup returns CDR1 LNHDA and CDR2 SQIVND (reference sequence). The CDR3 bases are TGTGCCAGTGAAGAAGGGGGTCACCCAACGCAGTATTTT. This codes for CASEEGGHPTQYF.

V is TRBV7-8 and J is TRBJ1-1; maybe TRBD1 (6 bases). Germline CDR1 is SGHVS and CDR2 is FQNEAQ. CDR3 length: 15 amino acids. V lost 1 base to trimming and J lost 1 base, with 10 bases between them. The CDR3 is CASSLVDRSNTEAFF. The DNA of the CDR3 is TGTGCCAGCAGCTTAGTGGACAGATCGAACACTGAAGCTTTCTTT. Complete variable domain (other parts from reference TRBV7-8 and TRBJ1-1): GAGVSQSPRYKVAKRGQDVALRCDPISGHVSLFWYQQALGQGPEFLTYFQNEAQLDKSGLPSDRFFAERPEGSVSTLKIQRTQQEDSAVYLCASSLVDRSNTEAFFGQGTRLTVV.

This clone was counted between two and nine times. The chain couples TRBV11-3 to TRBJ2-3; the D is unclear. The germline V gene encodes CDR1 SGHNT and CDR2 YENEEA. The V and J ends lost 0 bases and 5 bases respectively, with 6 bases between them. CDR3 length equals 13 residues. The CDR3 DNA is TGTGCCAGCAGCTTAGATCGAGGAGATACGCAGTATTTT. As protein: CASSLDRGDTQYF.

V gene TRBV27 combines with J gene TRBJ2-3; D may be TRBD1 (6 bases). Trimming removed 1 base at V and 0 bases at J, with 11 bases between. The CDR3 extends over 16 amino acids. CDR1 and CDR2 from the germline V gene are MNHEY and SMNVEV (reference sequence). The chain's CDR3 is CASSLYRVSSTDTQYF. CDR3 DNA sequence: TGTGCCAGCAGTTTATACAGGGTCTCTAGCACAGATACGCAGTATTTT.

This clone was seen a single time. V gene TRBV4-2 combines with J gene TRBJ2-2; D perhaps matches TRBD2 (6 bases). The V end was cut by 1 base, the J end by 6 bases, with 9 bases between. The CDR3 covers 14 residues. Germline CDR1 and CDR2: LGHNA and YNFKEQ. The CDR3 DNA is TGTGCCAGCAGCCAAGCGGGAGTCCCCGGGGAGCTGTTTTTT. It specifies CASSQAGVPGELFF.

The rearrangement links TRBV7-8 to TRBJ2-1, with 8 bases matching TRBD1. Germline assignment: CDR1 SGHVS and CDR2 FQNEAQ. J gave up 5 bases and V 5 bases, and 8 bases lay outside the gene matches. This CDR3 has 15 residues. DNA for the CDR3: TGTGCCAGCAGCCAGACGGACAGGGCCCACAATGAGCAGTTCTTC. This translates into CASSQTDRAHNEQFF.

The rearrangement links TRBV5-4 to TRBJ2-7; 7 positions match TRBD1. V lost 4 bases and J lost 4; bases outside the gene matches: 8. This CDR3 contains 14 residues. From germline, CDR1 is SGHNT and CDR2 YYREEE (reference sequence). CDR3 DNA sequence: TGTGCCAGCAGCCCATGGGACAGAGCGTACGAGCAGTACTTC. It codes for CASSPWDRAYEQYF.

This chain links TRBV27 with TRBJ1-6; possibly TRBD1 for D (5 bases). The V end was cut by 4 bases, the J end by 7 bases, with 11 bases between. Germline-derived CDR1 and CDR2 are MNHEY and SMNVEV (reference sequence). CDR3 size: 14 residues. CDR3 bases: TGTGCCAGCAGTTCAGGAGGGGAGAATTCACCCCTCCACTTT. Protein: CASSSGGENSPLHF.

The V and J genes are TRBV9 and TRBJ1-1, with D possibly TRBD1 on 6 matching bases. The CDR3 consists of 13 residues. Germline lookup yields CDR1 SGDLS and CDR2 YYNGEE. Trimming took 4 bases from V and 11 from J, leaving 18 bases between them. This CDR3 is CASSPEGGGEAFF. DNA of the CDR3: TGTGCCAGCAGCCCGGAGGGAGGGGGAGAGGCTTTCTTT.

V and J are TRBV4-3 and TRBJ2-7; TRBD1 agrees at 8 bases. V shed 3 bases, J shed 2 bases, and the junction held 0 bases outside the gene matches. There are 13 residues in the CDR3. CDR1 LGHNA and CDR2 YSLEER come from the germline V gene. The CDR3 protein is CASSQGQAYEQYF. For the CDR3, the DNA is TGCGCCAGCAGCCAGGGACAGGCCTACGAGCAGTACTTC.

This clone was seen only a few times. This sequence joins TRBV19 and TRBJ2-7; TRBD1 aligns across 8 bases. The length of the CDR3 is 15 residues. Germline values: CDR1 LNHDA, CDR2 SQIVND (reference sequence). The J segment lost 4 bases and the V segment lost 2 bases, leaving 7 bases of the junction unmatched. The CDR3 nucleotides are TGTGCCAGTAGTATAATCGTGGGACAGGCGTACGAGCAGTACTTC. It specifies CASSIIVGQAYEQYF.

The chain couples TRBV29-1 to TRBJ2-5; TRBD2 might be the D (5 bases). The CDR3 totals 12 residues. Germline V gene data show CDR1 as SQVTM and CDR2 as ANQGSEA. The V gene lost 3 bases and the J gene lost 0 bases, with 5 bases spanning the gap. The CDR3 DNA sequence: TGCAGCGTTGATAGCGACCAAGAGACCCAGTACTTC. Encoded protein: CSVDSDQETQYF.

This chain connects TRBV4-2 to TRBJ2-2, with TRBD2 matching 11 bases. V lost 0 bases and J lost 5; bases outside the gene matches: 8. The CDR3 contains 18 residues. CDR1 and CDR2 (germline): LGHNA, YNFKEQ. The DNA of the CDR3 is TGTGCCAGCAGCCAAGATCAGCTAGCGGGGGGTTGGACCGGGGAGCTGTTTTTT. Translated: CASSQDQLAGGWTGELFF.

This chain joins TRBV10-3 and TRBJ2-3; 12 nucleotides align to TRBD2. This CDR3 contains 15 residues. After removal of 7 bases from V and 2 bases from J, the junction contained 4 bases not matched to a gene. In germline, CDR1 is ENHRY, CDR2 SYGVKD. CDR3 region: CAIKGLAGLTDTQYF. The CDR3 region has the DNA TGTGCCATCAAGGGACTAGCGGGCCTCACAGATACGCAGTATTTT.

The CDR3 DNA is TGTGCCAGCAGCGGACAATATAATTCACCCCTCCACTTT. Its translation: CASSGQYNSPLHF. This chain joins TRBV25-1 and TRBJ1-6, with D tentatively TRBD1 (5 bases). The germline V and J ends were trimmed by 6 bases and 4 bases, with 7 bases remaining between them. CDR3 length: 13 residues. The germline V gene encodes CDR1 MGHDK and CDR2 SYGVNS.

The rearrangement uses TRBV7-3 and TRBJ2-1; 13 nucleotides match TRBD2. Per the germline V gene, CDR1 is SGHTA and CDR2 is FQGTGA. CDR3 length: 15 amino acids. The V gene end was trimmed by 5 bases and the J gene end by 8 bases; junction bases not matched to a gene: 6. The CDR3 DNA follows: TGTGCCAGCAGCCGCGGGACTAGCGGGACATATGAGCAGTTCTTC. It encodes CASSRGTSGTYEQFF.

The sample holds a few counts of this clone. V gene TRBV7-3 combines with J gene TRBJ2-1, with 7 positions matching TRBD2. V lost 4 bases and J lost 7; bases outside the gene matches: 7. Germline loops: CDR1 SGHTA, CDR2 FQGTGA. The length of the CDR3 is 14 residues. CDR3 loop: CASSSAGAWNEQFF. In nucleotides, the CDR3 is TGTGCCAGCAGCTCTGCGGGAGCGTGGAATGAGCAGTTCTTC.

The V and J genes are TRBV9 and TRBJ1-4, with 8 positions matching TRBD1. Per germline, CDR1 SGDLS and CDR2 YYNGEE. The CDR3 consists of 15 residues. With V trimmed by 4 bases and J by 8 bases, 10 bases remained unmatched. The CDR3 sequence is CASSLMTGEKEKLFF. The CDR3 coding sequence is TGTGCCAGCAGCTTAATGACAGGGGAGAAAGAAAAACTGTTTTTT.

The CDR3 here is CASGIITGVDEKLFF. CDR3 bases: TGTGCCAGCGGGATCATAACGGGGGTAGATGAAAAACTGTTTTTT. This chain uses TRBV28 with TRBJ1-4, with TRBD1 as a possible D gene (5 bases). Trimming left V 8 bases short and J 6 bases short, with 19 bases between. CDR3 length: 15 residues. Germline CDR1 is MDHEN and CDR2 is SYDVKM.

The chain employs TRBV7-8 and TRBJ1-2, with 8 bases identical to TRBD1. Trimming took 4 bases from V and 7 from J; bases not matched to a gene: 11. This CDR3 contains 15 residues. Per germline, CDR1 SGHVS and CDR2 FQNEAQ. The CDR3 nucleotides read TGTGCCAGCAGCTACCAGACAGGGGCTCAAGGTGGCTACACCTTC. It specifies CASSYQTGAQGGYTF.

This clone was recorded only once. This rearrangement joins TRBV10-3 to TRBJ2-1, with TRBD2 identical over 7 bases. After removal of 6 bases from V and 3 bases from J, the junction contained 14 bases not matched to a gene. The germline V gene has CDR1 ENHRY and CDR2 SYGVKD. The length of the CDR3 is 17 residues. This CDR3 is CAIRGGGGAANYNEQFF. In DNA form, the CDR3 reads TGTGCCATCAGGGGTGGGGGAGGGGCAGCTAACTACAATGAGCAGTTCTTC.

This clone was seen a single time. The CDR3 here is CSVGQPSYEQYF. CDR3 nucleotide sequence: TGCAGCGTCGGACAGCCCTCCTACGAGCAGTACTTC. The chain is built from TRBV29-1 and TRBJ2-7, with D possibly being TRBD1 (6 bases). Germline V gene sequence: CDR1 SQVTM, CDR2 ANQGSEA. The CDR3 is 12 amino acids. V gave up 6 bases and J gave up 0 bases, with 9 bases separating them.

V gene TRBV28 combines with J gene TRBJ2-7; no firm D call. Germline loops: CDR1 MDHEN, CDR2 SYDVKM. The V and J ends lost 4 bases and 9 bases respectively, with 10 bases between them. CDR3 length: 11 amino acids. The CDR3, as DNA: TGTGCCAGCAGTTCAACAAGTGGGCAGTACTTC. Protein sequence: CASSSTSGQYF. Together with reference TRBV28 and TRBJ2-7, the CDR3 gives the full variable domain: DVKVTQSSRYLVKRTGEKVFLECVQDMDHENMFWYRQDPGLGLRLIYFSYDVKMKEKGDIPEGYSVSREKKERFSLILESASTNQTSMYLCASSSTSGQYFGPGTRLTVT.

The V gene is TRBV28, the J gene TRBJ2-7, with 8 bases lining up with TRBD2. Germline CDR1 and CDR2: MDHEN and SYDVKM. Trimming took 5 bases from V and 4 from J; bases not matched to a gene: 10. This CDR3 contains 15 residues. The chain's CDR3 is CASSTSGGARYEQYF. As DNA, the CDR3 is TGTGCCAGCAGTACCTCGGGGGGGGCGAGGTACGAGCAGTACTTC.

This chain uses TRBV2 with TRBJ1-1; possible D gene TRBD1, 5 bases. Germline values: CDR1 SNHLY, CDR2 FYNNEI. The CDR3 contains 14 residues. V lost 5 bases and J 4 bases, leaving 14 bases between the germline ends. CDR3 in amino acids: CASSSTGFRTEAFF. The CDR3 DNA reads as TGTGCCAGCAGTTCCACAGGTTTTCGCACTGAAGCTTTCTTT.

The gene calls are TRBV30 and TRBJ1-2; TRBD1 matches at 8 bases. The CDR3 loop spans 14 amino acids. Germline-derived CDR1 and CDR2 are GTSNPN and SVGIG (reference sequence). V was pared by 5 bases and J by 4 bases, with 9 bases of the junction left unmatched. For the CDR3, the DNA is TGTGCCTGGGCAACAGGGGGAACCATCTATGGCTACACCTTC. This codes for CAWATGGTIYGYTF.

The rearrangement uses TRBV18 and TRBJ1-1; 8 bases are shared with TRBD1. The V segment lost 0 bases and the J segment 3 bases; nucleotides outside the gene matches: 3. This CDR3 has 15 amino acids. Germline CDR1 is KGHSH and CDR2 is LQKENI. The DNA for the CDR3 is TGTGCCAGCTCACCACCCTACAGGGGGTACACTGAAGCTTTCTTT. This encodes CASSPPYRGYTEAFF.

This chain connects TRBV29-1 to TRBJ1-1; tentatively, D is TRBD1 (6 bases). CDR3 size: 13 residues. Trimming took off 5 bases at V and 0 bases at J, with 10 bases between the two ends. CDR1 is SQVTM and CDR2 is ANQGSEA in the germline V gene. Here the CDR3 reads CSVNREMNTEAFF. The CDR3 DNA reads TGCAGCGTTAACAGGGAGATGAACACTGAAGCTTTCTTT.

The V and J genes are TRBV5-1 and TRBJ2-3; 11 bases line up with TRBD2. V gave up 4 bases and J gave up 7 bases; unmatched junction bases: 8. The CDR3 has 15 amino acids. The germline V gene has CDR1 SGHRS and CDR2 YFSETQ. CDR3 sequence (DNA): TGCGCCAGCAGCCCTCCACTAGCGGGAGTACATACGCAGTATTTT. Translation gives CASSPPLAGVHTQYF.

There are a few counts of this clone. This chain uses TRBV27 with TRBJ1-2; D might be TRBD1 (5 bases). CDR1 is MNHEY and CDR2 is SMNVEV in the germline V gene (reference sequence). Between the trimmed V and J ends, which lost 0 bases and 6 bases, there was a span of 14 bases. This CDR3 is 15 amino acids long. CDR3 in DNA: TGTGCCAGCAGTTTATCGTTAGCAGGGAAGGATGGCTACACCTTC. It yields the protein CASSLSLAGKDGYTF.

In this sample, this clone turned up a few times. The CDR3 coding sequence is TGCGCCAGCAGCCAAGCCAGGGACTCTGGCTACACCTTC. It encodes CASSQARDSGYTF. The chain combines TRBV4-1 with TRBJ1-2, with TRBD1 as a possible D gene (5 bases). This CDR3 is built from 13 residues. Germline CDR1 MGHRA, CDR2 YSYEKL. Trimming took off 1 base at V and 7 bases at J, with 10 bases between the two ends.